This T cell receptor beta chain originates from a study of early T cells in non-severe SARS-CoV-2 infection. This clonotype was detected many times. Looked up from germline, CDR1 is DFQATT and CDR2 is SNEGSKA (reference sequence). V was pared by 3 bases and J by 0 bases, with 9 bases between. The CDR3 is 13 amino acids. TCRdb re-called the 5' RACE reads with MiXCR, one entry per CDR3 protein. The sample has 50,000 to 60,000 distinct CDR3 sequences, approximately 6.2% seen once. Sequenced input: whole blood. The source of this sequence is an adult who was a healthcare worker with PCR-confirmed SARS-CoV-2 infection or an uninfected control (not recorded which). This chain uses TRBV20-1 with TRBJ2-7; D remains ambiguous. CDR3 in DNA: TGCAGTGCTAGTCCAGGTTACTCCTACGAGCAGTACTTC. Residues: CSASPGYSYEQYF.